Listed below are T cell receptor beta chains from one sample, sequenced in a study of T cell responses to AZD1222 COVID-19 vaccine. This table comes from immunoSEQ multiplex PCR, and its TCRdb copy is limited to in-frame clones, with some not included. Here the sample spans about 150,000 clones, about 93% being singletons. Sequences were derived from peripheral blood, sampled on day 0 of AZD1222 vaccination. The receptors here all came from an adult in good health. Both conserved end residues are part of each CDR3. A D gene is named only where the DNA matches it firmly. The size of a clone is reported for some rows only, either as once, few or many, or as a class for expanded clones.

CDR3: CASSPAGEWAGPGRKQYF
DNA: TGCGCCAGCAGCCCTGCCGGTGAGTGGGCAGGCCCCGGGCGGAAGCAGTATTTT
J: TRBJ2-3
V: TRBV4-1
D: .
size: .

CDR3: CASSHYGATSTDTQYF
DNA: TGTGCCAGCAGCCACTACGGGGCGACTAGCACAGATACGCAGTATTTT
J: TRBJ2-3
V: TRBV3-1/TRBV3-2
D: .
size: .

CDR3: CASSLDRNQPQHF
DNA: TGTGCCAGCAGCTTAGACAGAAATCAGCCCCAGCATTTT
J: TRBJ1-5
V: TRBV11-2
D: .
size: .

CDR3: CAISESATYRTDTQYF
DNA: TGTGCCATCAGTGAGTCCGCGACTTACAGGACGGATACGCAGTATTTT
J: TRBJ2-3
V: TRBV10-3
D: .
size: .

CDR3: CASSLNRQSLEAFF
DNA: TGCGCCAGCAGCTTGAACCGACAGTCACTAGAAGCTTTCTTT
J: TRBJ1-1
V: TRBV5-1
D: .
size: few

CDR3: CASSLSAWGGYTF
DNA: TGTGCCAGCAGTTTATCCGCTTGGGGTGGCTACACCTTC
J: TRBJ1-2
V: TRBV28
D: .
size: once

CDR3: CASSLGPNTGELFF
DNA: TGTGCCAGCAGCTTAGGACCTAACACCGGGGAGCTGTTTTTT
J: TRBJ2-2
V: TRBV11-1
D: .
size: .

CDR3: CASSFTPGQGFQPQHF
DNA: TGTGCCAGTAGTTTTACCCCGGGACAGGGCTTTCAGCCCCAGCATTTT
J: TRBJ1-5
V: TRBV19
D: TRBD1
size: .

CDR3: CASSLLLAAGTGELFF
DNA: TGTGCCAGCAGTTTATTGCTAGCCGCGGGCACCGGGGAGCTGTTTTTT
J: TRBJ2-2
V: TRBV27
D: .
size: .

CDR3: CASSGDQGTDFSGNTIYF
DNA: TGTGCCAGCAGTGGGGACCAAGGGACGGATTTCTCTGGAAACACCATATATTTT
J: TRBJ1-3
V: TRBV6-4
D: .
size: .

CDR3: CASSEGTGGRFF
DNA: TGTGCCAGCAGCGAGGGAACAGGAGGGAGGTTTTTT
J: TRBJ1-4
V: TRBV2
D: .
size: .

CDR3: CASSRDRGNTEAFF
DNA: TGTGCCAGCAGCCGGGACAGGGGAAACACTGAAGCTTTCTTT
J: TRBJ1-1
V: TRBV2
D: TRBD1
size: .

CDR3: CASSGPTTGGYTF
DNA: TGTGCCAGCAGCGGACCCACGACCGGAGGCTACACCTTC
J: TRBJ1-2
V: TRBV9
D: .
size: .

CDR3: CASSPPSLNEQFF
DNA: TGTGCCAGCTCACCCCCTAGTCTCAATGAGCAGTTCTTC
J: TRBJ2-1
V: TRBV18
D: .
size: .

CDR3: CATSRDRLAGYFEQFF
DNA: TGTGCCACCAGCAGAGATAGACTAGCGGGATATTTTGAGCAGTTCTTC
J: TRBJ2-1
V: TRBV15
D: TRBD2
size: .

CDR3: CASITRTRNTEAFF
DNA: TGTGCCAGCATCACCCGGACGCGGAACACTGAAGCTTTCTTT
J: TRBJ1-1
V: TRBV6-5
D: .
size: .

CDR3: CASSYPGSEAFF
DNA: TGTGCCAGCAGCTACCCCGGCAGTGAAGCTTTCTTT
J: TRBJ1-1
V: TRBV11-2
D: .
size: .

CDR3: CASSRGEIGAFF
DNA: TGTGCCAGCAGCCGGGGCGAAATCGGGGCTTTCTTT
J: TRBJ1-1
V: TRBV6-5
D: .
size: .

CDR3: CASSQWGQNYGYTF
DNA: TGCGCCAGCAGCCAATGGGGACAGAACTATGGCTACACCTTC
J: TRBJ1-2
V: TRBV4-1
D: TRBD1
size: .

CDR3: CASSPRGQDVGSQPQHF
DNA: TGTGCCAGCTCACCACGAGGACAGGATGTAGGAAGTCAGCCCCAGCATTTT
J: TRBJ1-5
V: TRBV18
D: TRBD1
size: .

CDR3: CASSQGARGPDSGNTIYF
DNA: TGCGCCAGCAGCCAAGGGGCCAGGGGTCCCGACTCTGGAAACACCATATATTTT
J: TRBJ1-3
V: TRBV4-3
D: .
size: .

CDR3: CASRQGSNQPQHF
DNA: TGTGCCAGCCGACAGGGTAGCAATCAGCCCCAGCATTTT
J: TRBJ1-5
V: TRBV6-5
D: TRBD1
size: once

CDR3: CASSIERISTVGTQYF
DNA: TGTGCCAGTAGTATAGAGCGGATCTCCACCGTCGGGACCCAGTACTTC
J: TRBJ2-5
V: TRBV19
D: .
size: .

CDR3: CASARDLGGNEQFF
DNA: TGTGCTAGTGCCCGGGACTTGGGGGGAAATGAGCAGTTCTTC
J: TRBJ2-1
V: TRBV12-5
D: .
size: .

CDR3: CASSQSVYNSPLHF
DNA: TGTGCCAGCAGCCAATCGGTCTATAATTCACCCCTCCACTTT
J: TRBJ1-6
V: TRBV3-1/TRBV3-2
D: .
size: once

CDR3: CASSVGLQAKNIQYF
DNA: TGTGCCAGCAGCGTAGGCCTTCAAGCCAAAAACATTCAGTACTTC
J: TRBJ2-4
V: TRBV9
D: .
size: .